The T cell receptor beta chain described here comes from a study of T cells in Graves' hyperthyroidism and ophthalmopathy (dated by TCRdb to the late 2010s). Regarding the complete study: Peripheral blood was sampled at the time of initial diagnosis, prior to any treatment. To identify distinguishing TCR V-J signatures, a discovery cohort of about 100 patients was used, comprising 43 with Graves' ophthalmopathy and 57 with stable Graves' hyperthyroidism. Whether ophthalmopathy could be predicted prospectively was tested in an independent validation cohort made up of 18 to 20 hyperthyroidism patients plus 17 patients who later progressed to ophthalmopathy. The approximately 98 discovery patients were randomly divided into training and test sets at a 7:3 ratio. In addition, the study compared T-cell repertoires in thyroid tissue and in blood from over 5 Graves' hyperthyroidism patients. Following sampling, methimazole starting at 30 mg daily was given to hyperthyroidism patients, and high-dose intravenous methylprednisolone was given to ophthalmopathy patients. TCR Vbeta CDR3 sequencing of some 140 peripheral blood samples (roughly 43 ophthalmopathy, roughly 74 hyperthyroidism and roughly 17 progressor patients) is reported in the paper. Broader findings and caveats from the paper: Ophthalmopathy was separated from stable hyperthyroidism by a 13 V-J signature model, with about 88% sensitivity and about 84% specificity obtained in cross-validation and 80%/75% obtained in testing. During validation, the model predicted progression to ophthalmopathy a median of around six months ahead of onset, with more than 55% sensitivity and about 75% specificity. No statistical method was used to fix the sample size in advance, and group allocation was not hidden from the investigators. Most expanded thyroid clonotypes (frequency above 0.001) were also found in blood, which suggests that blood repertoires may mirror thyroid immune responses.

Hyperthyroidism patients were aged 18 to 65 years and newly diagnosed, with disease duration of less than 2 months. Patients with uncontrolled infections, other autoimmune diseases, pregnancy or lactation were excluded. Diagnoses were established on the basis of clinical symptoms, serum thyroxine and TRAb, thyroid ultrasound, and orbital computed tomography. For progressor patients, blood was drawn at the first diagnosis of hyperthyroidism, before any ophthalmopathy symptoms had appeared. PBMCs were separated from around 9.1 ml of fresh peripheral blood using Ficoll-Paque density gradient centrifugation. Patients classed as progressors first received a Graves' hyperthyroidism diagnosis and then went on to develop ophthalmopathy during follow-up. Total RNA was extracted with Trizol reagent, and quality was checked on an Agilent 2100 Bioanalyzer. Compared with germline, V lacks 6 bases and J lacks 3 bases; bases without a gene match: 11. The germline V gene specifies MNHNS as CDR1 and SASEGT as CDR2. Reading from cysteine to phenylalanine, the CDR3 counts 17 amino acids. Only the CDR3 part of the read is kept: 51 bases, read in frame from the first base.

Amplification of TCR beta CDR3 regions was carried out from RNA transcripts. For the first round of RT-PCR on the TCR CDR3, the HTBI primer set was used together with the Qiagen OneStep RT-PCR kit. The libraries were constructed in a second round of multiplex PCR and then size-selected and purified. Libraries were sequenced paired-end with 100 bp reads on an Illumina HiSeq2000. Per the authors' processing: SOAPnuke was used to process the raw data, with reads discarded if the reads contained adapters or uncalled bases, had a mean Phred below 15, or lacked an exact constant-primer or identifier match. High-quality paired reads were merged using COPE v1.2.5, and each unique nucleotide sequence was defined as a clonotype. MiTCR v1.1 was used to align clonotypes to the IMGT TRBV, TRBD and TRBJ reference segments. Analysis was restricted to V-J combinations with a frequency above 0.0001, which covered approximately 99% of repertoires. A TCS score was defined as the ratio between F50 (clonal expansion) and ExV (chaos), using BLOSUM62-based TCRdist between CDR3 peptides within each V-J. Welch's t-statistics and random forest reduced around 520 V-J features to fewer than 15, which were used in a naive Bayes classifier (R e1071). Through fastp at Q25 and MiXCR, TCRdb rebuilt clones from the public reads, retaining in-frame beta chains. Identical CDR3 proteins give one entry, which carries the most common genes and DNA. TCRdb, not the original authors, processed these V and J calls. This sample is represented by 250,000 to 300,000 distinct CDR3 sequences; about 14% of them were singletons. The ten biggest clones cover 13% of the sample.

In its sample, this clonotype was seen many times. The antigen it recognizes is unknown. Per-base qualities were not stored, and no clone one base away is much larger. The TCR comes from a woman aged 40 to 50 with Graves' hyperthyroidism that later progressed to Graves' ophthalmopathy. The sample consisted of blood. The V and J segments used are TRBV6-1 and TRBJ2-4, with TRBD1 identical over 10 junction bases. The DNA is as follows: TGTGCCAGCAGGCCCGGGACAGGGGTGGCCGACAAAAACATTCAGTACTTC. Its translation is CASRPGTGVADKNIQYF.